This TCR beta chain was identified in a study of tumor-infiltrating lymphocytes in oesophageal squamous cell carcinoma (dated by TCRdb to 2016 to 2018). Regarding this clonotype: It has no known antigen specificity. No qualities accompany the bases; no much larger clone lies one base away.

The library was generated by PCR. TCRdb shows the sequencer as Illumina HiSeq 2000. In TCRdb, the public reads were trimmed at Q25 with fastp and aligned with MiXCR, with productive beta chains retained. All rows with the same CDR3 protein become a single entry with the most common DNA and genes. This sample gives 13,000 or so distinct CDR3 sequences in total; 55% to 60% of them show up just once. The ten biggest clones cover 32% of the sample. Trimming at the junction amounts to 7 bases on V and 11 bases on J, and the germline ends lie 27 bases apart. The CDR3 numbers 15 residues from cysteine through phenylalanine. Just the 45-base CDR3 DNA is kept, in frame starting at base 1. From a lookup of the germline V gene, CDR1 and CDR2 are SGHRS and YFSETQ.

This sequence originates from a female donor with esophageal squamous cell carcinoma. The sample was esophageal tumor tissue. The chain was built from TRBV5-1 and TRBJ2-5; TRBD2 is a possible D gene, resting on 5 matching bases. The CDR3 corresponds to CASLSGTGKYNEQYF. DNA sequence: TGCGCCAGCTTAAGCGGAACCGGCAAATACAATGAGCAGTACTTC.